This T cell receptor beta chain was identified during a study of cytotoxic CD8 clonotypes in ibrutinib-treated CLL. Turning to the study itself: Within the patient group, 11 were relapsed/refractory and over 14 treatment-naive, and 17 were IGHV unmutated. Study-level findings and limits: An increase in clonality occurred at ibrutinib response, followed by a return toward baseline at progression.

The germline V gene encodes CDR1 MNHEY and CDR2 SMNVEV (reference sequence). This CDR3 comprises 14 residues. V gave up 6 bases and J gave up 4 bases, with 15 bases separating them. Comments on this clone: Its specificity is not known.

TCRdb's table, derived via immunoSEQ multiplex PCR, lists solely in-frame clones and lacks some. The data show around 250,000 clones, roughly 74% seen once. The sequenced sample was PBMCs, obtained after 24 months of ibrutinib treatment. V and J are TRBV27 and TRBJ1-2; maybe TRBD1 (5 bases). The clonotype originates from a human donor with chronic lymphocytic leukemia. The CDR3 nucleotides read TGTGCCAGCAGCCCCCATGCAGACAGCTATGGCTACACCTTC. Translated: CASSPHADSYGYTF.